This T cell receptor (beta chain) was captured in a study of blood T cell repertoires in COVID-19. Overall study: Sites in the United States, Italy and Spain provided acute and convalescent COVID-19 samples. PBMCs, B-cell-depleted T cells, or T cells were the source of the cDNA or gDNA that made up the material.

Germline V gene sequence: CDR1 KGHSH, CDR2 LQKENI. Trimming shortened V by 4 bases and J by 0 bases, and 7 bases separated the two germline ends. The CDR3 consists of 15 residues. TCRdb keeps only in-frame clones here, not all; method: immunoSEQ multiplex PCR. The sample consists of nearly 200,000 clones, 84% of them appearing once. There are a few counts of this clone. The chain employs TRBV18 and TRBJ2-6; D perhaps matches TRBD2 (5 bases). The receptor was derived from a woman aged 65 to 85 with active or convalescent COVID-19. The sequenced material came from peripheral blood. For the CDR3, the DNA is TGTGCCAGCTCACAAAGCGGCTCTGGGGCCAACGTCCTGACTTTC. Encoded protein: CASSQSGSGANVLTF.